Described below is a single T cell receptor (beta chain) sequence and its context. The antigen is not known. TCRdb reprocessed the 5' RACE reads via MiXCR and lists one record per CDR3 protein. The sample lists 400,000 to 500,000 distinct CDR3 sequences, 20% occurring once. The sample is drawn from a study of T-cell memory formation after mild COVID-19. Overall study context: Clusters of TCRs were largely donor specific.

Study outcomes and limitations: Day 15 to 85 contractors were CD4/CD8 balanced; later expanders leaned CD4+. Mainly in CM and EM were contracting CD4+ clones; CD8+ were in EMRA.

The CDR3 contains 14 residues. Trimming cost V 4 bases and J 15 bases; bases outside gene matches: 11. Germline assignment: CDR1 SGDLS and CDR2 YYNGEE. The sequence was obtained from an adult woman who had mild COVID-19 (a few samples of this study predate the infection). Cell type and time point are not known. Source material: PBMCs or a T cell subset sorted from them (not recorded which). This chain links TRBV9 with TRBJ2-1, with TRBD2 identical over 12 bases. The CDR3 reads CASSRTSGAPVAFF. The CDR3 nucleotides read TGTGCCAGCAGCAGGACTAGCGGGGCTCCGGTCGCGTTCTTC. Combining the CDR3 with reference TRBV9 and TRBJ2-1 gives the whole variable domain DSGVTQTPKHLITATGQRVTLRCSPRSGDLSVYWYQQSLDQGLQFLIQYYNGEERAKGNILERFSAQQFPDLHSELNLSSLELGDSALYFCASSRTSGAPVAFFGPGTRLTVL.